These T cell receptor beta chains were read from a single sample in a study of Ad26.COV2.S vaccination and SARS-CoV-2 variants. Using immunoSEQ multiplex PCR, the repertoire was profiled, and TCRdb retains in-frame clones only, with some absent. The data contain about 400,000 clones, about four fifths of them singletons. This specimen was peripheral blood, taken in a trial of Ad26.COV2.S vaccine versus placebo. The receptors come from a person between 18 and 65 years old who received the Ad26.COV2.S COVID-19 vaccine or a placebo. Both conserved end residues are part of each CDR3. A D gene is named only where the DNA matches it firmly. A clone size is listed for some rows: how often the clone was seen (once, few, many), or a class if it is expanded.

D	J	size	V	CDR3	DNA
.	TRBJ1-6	.	TRBV5-4	CASQVTGPYNSPLHF	TGTGCCAGCCAAGTTACAGGGCCCTATAATTCACCCCTCCACTTT
.	TRBJ2-1	.	TRBV27	CASSLFGDNEQFF	TGTGCCAGCAGTTTATTTGGGGACAATGAGCAGTTCTTC
.	TRBJ2-1	.	TRBV7-6	CASRTRRSGDNEQFF	TGTGCCAGCAGGACCCGGCGGAGCGGAGACAATGAGCAGTTCTTC
TRBD2	TRBJ2-3	medium-sized	TRBV4-3	CASSQDRGGADTQYF	TGCGCCAGCAGCCAAGATCGCGGGGGGGCAGATACGCAGTATTTT
.	TRBJ1-4	.	TRBV18	CASSPPSRGAGEKLFF	TGTGCCAGCTCACCACCTTCCCGGGGGGCCGGTGAAAAACTGTTTTTT
.	TRBJ1-1	.	TRBV9	CASSVGRSTEAFF	TGTGCCAGCAGCGTAGGTAGATCCACTGAAGCTTTCTTT
.	TRBJ2-1	.	TRBV10-3	CAISVGPSYNEQFF	TGTGCCATCAGTGTGGGTCCCTCCTACAATGAGCAGTTCTTC
TRBD2	TRBJ2-7	.	TRBV4-3	CASSQRTSGSYEQYF	TGCGCCAGCAGCCAAAGGACTAGCGGCTCCTACGAGCAGTACTTC
TRBD1	TRBJ2-7	.	TRBV28	CASSLQGPPYEQYF	TGTGCCAGCAGCTTACAGGGGCCTCCCTACGAGCAGTACTTC
.	TRBJ2-3	.	TRBV5-1	CASSLDSTRDTQYF	TGCGCCAGCAGCCTGGACTCGACCAGGGATACGCAGTATTTT
TRBD1	TRBJ1-4	.	TRBV28	CASTGQGEKLFF	TGTGCCAGCACCGGACAGGGGGAAAAACTGTTTTTT
TRBD2	TRBJ2-7	.	TRBV29-1	CSVVGLASAYEQYF	TGCAGCGTTGTAGGACTAGCAAGTGCTTACGAGCAGTACTTC
TRBD2	TRBJ2-2	.	TRBV19	CASSEGLAPTGELFF	TGTGCCAGTAGTGAGGGACTAGCCCCCACCGGGGAGCTGTTTTTT
.	TRBJ1-1	.	TRBV19	CASSRRGGGMNTEAFF	TGTGCCAGTAGTCGGCGGGGCGGCGGGATGAACACTGAAGCTTTCTTT
.	TRBJ2-2	.	TRBV7-9	CASSLGIGNTGELFF	TGTGCCAGCAGCTTAGGCATAGGAAACACCGGGGAGCTGTTTTTT
.	TRBJ1-1	.	TRBV3-1/TRBV3-2	CASSKGGPEAFF	TGTGCCAGCAGTAAGGGGGGGCCTGAAGCTTTCTTT
.	TRBJ2-2	few	TRBV20-1	CSASLRGELFF	TGCAGTGCTAGTCTCCGCGGGGAGCTGTTTTTT
.	TRBJ1-5	.	TRBV12-2	CASRFWGGIGLPCNQPQHF	TGTGCAAGTCGCTTTTGGGGGGGGATAGGGCTACCTTGCAATCAGCCCCAGCATTTT
.	TRBJ2-7	.	TRBV19	CASRGGIGSYEQYF	TGTGCCAGTAGAGGGGGGATCGGAAGCTACGAGCAGTACTTC
TRBD2	TRBJ2-1	.	TRBV5-1	CASSLAGAYNEQFF	TGCGCCAGCAGCCTAGCGGGAGCCTACAATGAGCAGTTCTTC
.	TRBJ1-4	.	TRBV2	CASRRGFGEKLFF	TGTGCCAGCAGGAGGGGCTTTGGGGAAAAACTGTTTTTT
.	TRBJ1-3	.	TRBV7-9	CASTPGTSGNTIYF	TGTGCCAGCACCCCCGGGACATCTGGAAACACCATATATTTT
.	TRBJ1-1	.	TRBV11-2	CASSLKTEAFF	TGTGCCAGCAGCTTGAAAACCGAAGCTTTCTTT